Listed below are T cell receptor beta chains from one sample, sequenced in a study of blood T cell repertoires in COVID-19. The table came from immunoSEQ multiplex PCR; TCRdb's copy has only in-frame clones and leaves some out. Counted here are about 350,000 clones, about 90% occurring once; the ten biggest clones make up around 3%. What was sequenced was PBMCs or T cells enriched from blood (not recorded which). All receptors come from a woman aged 25 to 39 who had recovered from COVID-19. CDR3s include the opening cysteine and the closing phenylalanine or tryptophan. Each record gives: D gene, J gene, V gene, clone size, CDR3 DNA, CDR3 protein. D genes are given only for firm matches. The size field is filled for only some rows; it gives once, few, many or a size class.

d_call: TRBD1; j_call: TRBJ1-5; v_call: TRBV2; clone_size: NA; cdr3_nt: TGTGCCAGCAGTGGTGGACAGGGAGGGAGTCAGCCCCAGCATTTT; cdr3_aa: CASSGGQGGSQPQHF
d_call: NA; j_call: TRBJ1-4; v_call: TRBV28; clone_size: NA; cdr3_nt: TGTGCCAGCACCACTAGTGGAAGGGAGAATGAAAAACTGTTTTTT; cdr3_aa: CASTTSGRENEKLFF
d_call: NA; j_call: TRBJ1-1; v_call: TRBV7-8; clone_size: NA; cdr3_nt: TGTGCCAGCAGCTCCCAATTACAGGCGAACACTGAAGCTTTCTTT; cdr3_aa: CASSSQLQANTEAFF
d_call: TRBD1; j_call: TRBJ2-1; v_call: TRBV7-9; clone_size: NA; cdr3_nt: TGTGCCAGCAGCTTAGCGGGGGACAGGAGGAAGAGGGACGAGCAGTTCTTC; cdr3_aa: CASSLAGDRRKRDEQFF
d_call: TRBD1; j_call: TRBJ1-2; v_call: TRBV28; clone_size: NA; cdr3_nt: TGTGCCAGCAGTTTATTCCAGGGGGAGGATGTCTACACCTTC; cdr3_aa: CASSLFQGEDVYTF
d_call: NA; j_call: TRBJ2-3; v_call: TRBV5-1; clone_size: NA; cdr3_nt: TGCGCCAGCAGCTGGGGGGACAGAGACACAGATACGCAGTATTTT; cdr3_aa: CASSWGDRDTDTQYF
d_call: TRBD2; j_call: TRBJ2-5; v_call: TRBV7-8; clone_size: NA; cdr3_nt: TGTGCCAGCAGCCAGACTAGCGGGGGGGGCGAGGCCCAGTACTTC; cdr3_aa: CASSQTSGGGEAQYF
d_call: NA; j_call: TRBJ2-2; v_call: TRBV19; clone_size: NA; cdr3_nt: TGTGCCAGTAAAGTAGAGGTTTCGAACACCGGGGAGCTGTTTTTT; cdr3_aa: CASKVEVSNTGELFF
d_call: NA; j_call: TRBJ2-7; v_call: TRBV13; clone_size: NA; cdr3_nt: TGTGCCAGCAGTTACGGACGGACATCCAGGGACGAGCAGTACTTC; cdr3_aa: CASSYGRTSRDEQYF
d_call: NA; j_call: TRBJ2-1; v_call: TRBV7-9; clone_size: NA; cdr3_nt: TGTGCCACGGTTGGGGGGTCCTACAATGAGCAGTTCTTC; cdr3_aa: CATVGGSYNEQFF
d_call: TRBD1; j_call: TRBJ2-7; v_call: TRBV5-1; clone_size: NA; cdr3_nt: TGCGCCAGCAGCTTGTTTGGGACAGGGTCCTACGAGCAGTACTTC; cdr3_aa: CASSLFGTGSYEQYF
d_call: TRBD1; j_call: TRBJ2-2; v_call: TRBV9; clone_size: NA; cdr3_nt: TGTGCCAGCAGCAGGACAGGCACCGGGGAGCTGTTTTTT; cdr3_aa: CASSRTGTGELFF
d_call: NA; j_call: TRBJ2-1; v_call: TRBV10-3; clone_size: NA; cdr3_nt: TGTGCCATCAGTGTCTCTGACACCGAGCAGTTCTTC; cdr3_aa: CAISVSDTEQFF
d_call: TRBD1; j_call: TRBJ1-1; v_call: TRBV7-3; clone_size: NA; cdr3_nt: TGTGCCAGCAGCTTAAGCGGGACAGGCACTGAAGCTTTCTTT; cdr3_aa: CASSLSGTGTEAFF
d_call: NA; j_call: TRBJ1-1; v_call: TRBV19; clone_size: NA; cdr3_nt: TGTGCCAGTAGTCCTTTACGGGGAGGAGCTTTCTTT; cdr3_aa: CASSPLRGGAFF
d_call: NA; j_call: TRBJ1-4; v_call: TRBV2; clone_size: NA; cdr3_nt: TGTGCCAGCAGTATTCAGGGGACTATCTATGAAAAACTGTTTTTT; cdr3_aa: CASSIQGTIYEKLFF
d_call: NA; j_call: TRBJ2-1; v_call: TRBV5-6; clone_size: NA; cdr3_nt: TGTGCCAGCATCAAGTGGGGGGTTTCCTACAATGAGCAGTTCTTC; cdr3_aa: CASIKWGVSYNEQFF
d_call: TRBD2; j_call: TRBJ2-1; v_call: TRBV28; clone_size: NA; cdr3_nt: TGTGCCAGCAGTTTAGTCGGCAGCGGGAGGGGTGAGCAGTTCTTC; cdr3_aa: CASSLVGSGRGEQFF
d_call: NA; j_call: TRBJ1-3; v_call: TRBV12-3/TRBV12-4; clone_size: NA; cdr3_nt: TGTGCCAGCAGTGACCAGGGCGACACCATATATTTT; cdr3_aa: CASSDQGDTIYF
d_call: NA; j_call: TRBJ2-2; v_call: TRBV11-2; clone_size: NA; cdr3_nt: TGTGCCAGCAGCTGGACAGCTTCGAACACCGGGGAGCTGTTTTTT; cdr3_aa: CASSWTASNTGELFF
d_call: NA; j_call: TRBJ1-5; v_call: TRBV6-1; clone_size: NA; cdr3_nt: TGTGCCAGCAGTGAAGGGGGAGCGGCTCAGCCCCAGCATTTT; cdr3_aa: CASSEGGAAQPQHF
d_call: TRBD2; j_call: TRBJ2-7; v_call: TRBV5-5; clone_size: NA; cdr3_nt: TGTGCCAGCAGCTTGAGCCTAGCGGTTAGCTCCTACGAGCAGTACTTC; cdr3_aa: CASSLSLAVSSYEQYF
d_call: NA; j_call: TRBJ2-7; v_call: TRBV12-3/TRBV12-4; clone_size: NA; cdr3_nt: TGTGCCAGCAGTTTGGCCGCAGAGCAGTACTTC; cdr3_aa: CASSLAAEQYF
d_call: NA; j_call: TRBJ1-1; v_call: TRBV19; clone_size: once; cdr3_nt: TGTGCCAGTAGTATAGAAGACACGCTGAACACTGAAGCTTTCTTT; cdr3_aa: CASSIEDTLNTEAFF
d_call: NA; j_call: TRBJ2-7; v_call: TRBV30; clone_size: NA; cdr3_nt: TGTGCCTGGAGTGTAAGGGTCGGCAGGGTTCGCGAGCAGTACTTC; cdr3_aa: CAWSVRVGRVREQYF
d_call: NA; j_call: TRBJ2-1; v_call: TRBV7-8; clone_size: NA; cdr3_nt: TGTGCCAGCAGCCCAGACAGAAACCCCTACAATGAGCAGTTCTTC; cdr3_aa: CASSPDRNPYNEQFF